This TCR beta chain was recovered during a study of shared clonotypes between healthy human individuals. Findings and limits, study-wide: Around 5.4% of naive CD4 clonotypes were common to several donors.

Method: immunoSEQ multiplex PCR; TCRdb's copy keeps in-frame clones and lacks some. The sample shows under 650,000 clones, 90% to 97% of them seen only once. Comments on this clone: Its antigen is not identified.

The source of this sequence is a woman younger than 45 in good health. The specimen sequenced was naive CD4+ T cells sorted from blood. Documented subset: CD45RA+ positively selected.

The DNA of the CDR3 is TGTGCCAGCAGGGAGGGATCGGATACGCAGTATTTT. This codes for CASREGSDTQYF. The gene calls are TRBV2 and TRBJ2-3; tentative D call: TRBD2 (6 bases). The CDR3 runs to 12 residues. Germline V CDR1 and CDR2: SNHLY, FYNNEI. The V end lost 6 bases, the J end lost 6 bases, and 10 bases lay between the germline ends.